This TCR beta chain stems from a study of OX40 agonist ivuxolimab in advanced cancers. On the study more broadly: Ivuxolimab is an agonistic anti-OX40 (CD134) antibody, and patients were treated with it. Age averaged about 66 years (range roughly 23 to 85), and around 78% were male.

TCRdb keeps only in-frame clones here, not all; method: immunoSEQ multiplex PCR. The sample consists of some 99,000 clones, roughly four fifths of them appearing once. As regards this clone: The antigen is not known.

V lost 4 bases to trimming and J lost 3 bases, with 6 bases between them. This CDR3 is 12 amino acids long. The germline CDR1 and CDR2 sequences are SGHRS and YFSETQ. Broader study findings: There was clonal expansion of CD4+ and CD8+ blood T cells by week 6 at 0.1 to 3.0 mg/kg.

The V gene is TRBV5-1, the J gene TRBJ2-3; D gene unclear. The receptor's source is an adult with an advanced solid tumor such as melanoma, head and neck, liver or kidney cancer. The sequences come from CD4+ or CD8+ T cells sorted from blood, collected in a trial of the OX40 agonist ivuxolimab. The CDR3 region has the DNA TGCGCCAGCAGCCCCTATACAGATACGCAGTATTTT. Amino acids: CASSPYTDTQYF. Together with reference TRBV5-1 and TRBJ2-3, the CDR3 gives the full variable domain: KAGVTQTPRYLIKTRGQQVTLSCSPISGHRSVSWYQQTPGQGLQFLFEYFSETQRNKGNFPGRFSGRQFSNSRSEMNVSTLELGDSALYLCASSPYTDTQYFGPGTRLTVL.